This record concerns one T cell receptor (beta chain) sequence. The CDR3 covers 16 residues. The germline CDR1 and CDR2 sequences are SGHAT and FQDESV (reference sequence). Trimming stripped 1 base from V and 2 bases from J, with 13 bases between. The data belong to a study of blood T cells in healthy people across ages. Looking at the study overall: About one barcoded beta molecule per two T cells was captured by template switching.

Together with a sample-barcoded 5' primer, a J-beta primer mix was included in a second PCR lasting roughly 6 to 12 cycles. TCRdb independently ran MiXCR on the 5' RACE reads; one entry per CDR3 protein. Of 800,000 to 900,000 distinct CDR3 sequences in the sample, around two thirds were seen once. Sequenced sample: blood. The clonotype comes from a man aged 25-45 years in good health. The chain recombines TRBV11-1 with TRBJ2-3; D not certain. CDR3 region: CASSLESLSTTDTQYF. DNA for the CDR3: TGTGCCAGCAGCTTAGAATCCCTTTCTACCACAGATACGCAGTATTTT.